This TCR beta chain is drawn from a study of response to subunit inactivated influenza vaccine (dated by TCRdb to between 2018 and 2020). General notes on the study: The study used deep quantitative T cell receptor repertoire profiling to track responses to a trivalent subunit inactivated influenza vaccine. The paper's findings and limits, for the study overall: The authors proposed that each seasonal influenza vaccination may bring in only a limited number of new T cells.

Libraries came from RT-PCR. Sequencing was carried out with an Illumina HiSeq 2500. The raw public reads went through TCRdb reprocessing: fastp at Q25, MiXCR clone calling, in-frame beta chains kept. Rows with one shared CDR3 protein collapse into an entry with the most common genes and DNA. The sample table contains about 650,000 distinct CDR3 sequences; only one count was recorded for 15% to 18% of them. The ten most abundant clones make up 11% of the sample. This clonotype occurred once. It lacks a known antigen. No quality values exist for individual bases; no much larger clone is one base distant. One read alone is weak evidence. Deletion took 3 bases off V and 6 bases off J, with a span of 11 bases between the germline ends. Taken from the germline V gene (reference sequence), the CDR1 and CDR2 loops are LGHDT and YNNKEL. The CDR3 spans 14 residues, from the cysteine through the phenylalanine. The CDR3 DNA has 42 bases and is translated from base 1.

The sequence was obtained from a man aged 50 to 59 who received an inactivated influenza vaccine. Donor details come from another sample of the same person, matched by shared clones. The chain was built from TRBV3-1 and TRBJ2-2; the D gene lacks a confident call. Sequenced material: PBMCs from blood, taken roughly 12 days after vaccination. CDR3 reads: CASSQTRMAGELFF. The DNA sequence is TGTGCCAGCAGCCAGACAAGGATGGCCGGGGAGCTGTTTTTT.